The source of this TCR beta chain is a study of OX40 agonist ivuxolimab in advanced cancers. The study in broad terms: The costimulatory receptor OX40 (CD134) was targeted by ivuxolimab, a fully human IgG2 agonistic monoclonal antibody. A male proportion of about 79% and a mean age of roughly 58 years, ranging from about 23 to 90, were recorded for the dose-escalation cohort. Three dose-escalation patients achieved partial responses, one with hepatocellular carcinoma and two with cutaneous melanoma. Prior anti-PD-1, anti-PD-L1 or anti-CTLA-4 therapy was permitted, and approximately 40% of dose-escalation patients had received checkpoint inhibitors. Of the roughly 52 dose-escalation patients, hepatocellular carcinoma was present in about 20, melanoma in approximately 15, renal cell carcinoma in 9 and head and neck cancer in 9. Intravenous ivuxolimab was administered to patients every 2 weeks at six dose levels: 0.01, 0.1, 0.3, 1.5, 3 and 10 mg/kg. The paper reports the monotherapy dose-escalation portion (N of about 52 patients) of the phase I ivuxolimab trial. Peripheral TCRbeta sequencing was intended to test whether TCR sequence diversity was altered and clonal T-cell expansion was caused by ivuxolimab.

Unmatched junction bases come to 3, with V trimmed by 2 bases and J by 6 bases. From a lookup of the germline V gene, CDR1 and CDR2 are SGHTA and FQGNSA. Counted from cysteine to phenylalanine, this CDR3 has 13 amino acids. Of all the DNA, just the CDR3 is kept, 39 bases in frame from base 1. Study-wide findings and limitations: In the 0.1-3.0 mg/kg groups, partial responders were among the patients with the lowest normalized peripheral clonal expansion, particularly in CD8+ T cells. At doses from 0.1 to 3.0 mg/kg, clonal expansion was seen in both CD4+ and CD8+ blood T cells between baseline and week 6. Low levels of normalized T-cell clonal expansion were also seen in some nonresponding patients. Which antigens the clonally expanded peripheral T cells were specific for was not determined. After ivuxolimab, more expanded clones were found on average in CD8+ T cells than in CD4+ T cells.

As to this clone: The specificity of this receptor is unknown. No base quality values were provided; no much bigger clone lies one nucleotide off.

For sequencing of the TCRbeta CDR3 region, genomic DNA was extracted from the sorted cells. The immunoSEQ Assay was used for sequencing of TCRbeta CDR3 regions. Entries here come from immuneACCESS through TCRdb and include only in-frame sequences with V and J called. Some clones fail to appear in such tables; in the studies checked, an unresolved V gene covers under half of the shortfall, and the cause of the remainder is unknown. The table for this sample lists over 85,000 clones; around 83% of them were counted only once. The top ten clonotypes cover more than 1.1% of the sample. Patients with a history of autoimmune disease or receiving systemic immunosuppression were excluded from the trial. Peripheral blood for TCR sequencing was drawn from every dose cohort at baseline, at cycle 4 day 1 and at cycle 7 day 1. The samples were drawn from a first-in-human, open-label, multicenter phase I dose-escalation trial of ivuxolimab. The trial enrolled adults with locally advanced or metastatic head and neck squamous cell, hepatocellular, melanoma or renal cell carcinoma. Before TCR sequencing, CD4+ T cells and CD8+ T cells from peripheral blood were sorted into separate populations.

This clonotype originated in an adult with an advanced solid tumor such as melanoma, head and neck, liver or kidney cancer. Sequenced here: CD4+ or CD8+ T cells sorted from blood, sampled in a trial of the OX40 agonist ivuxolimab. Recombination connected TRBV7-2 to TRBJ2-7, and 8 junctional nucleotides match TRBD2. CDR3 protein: CASSLQREREQYF. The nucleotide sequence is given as TGTGCCAGCAGCTTACAGCGGGAGCGCGAGCAGTACTTC.